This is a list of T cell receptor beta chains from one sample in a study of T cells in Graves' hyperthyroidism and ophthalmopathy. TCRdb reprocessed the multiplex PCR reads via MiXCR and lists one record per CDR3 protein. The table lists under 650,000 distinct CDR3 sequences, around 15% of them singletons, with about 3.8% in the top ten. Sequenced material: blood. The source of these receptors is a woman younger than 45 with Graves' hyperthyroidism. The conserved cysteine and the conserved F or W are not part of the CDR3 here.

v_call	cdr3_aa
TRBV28	ASSLLAIGNEQF
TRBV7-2	ASSYTWNEQF
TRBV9	ASSADSRREEQY
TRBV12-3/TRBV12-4	ASARSGPEAF
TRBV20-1	SAMPPTGINEQY
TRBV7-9	ASSPVGATYEQY
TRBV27	ASSLAGLAMSEQY
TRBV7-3	ASSQRLGQEQY
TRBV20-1	SARDIVWQPPPYGYT
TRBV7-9	ASSSTGISYEQY
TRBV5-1	ASSPNRQGNGELF
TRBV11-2	ASSFETGGQNEQY
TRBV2	ASRAGGGNEQF
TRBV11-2	ASSLAGLTGLHNEQF
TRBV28	ASSYRDSPPDGYT
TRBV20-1	SALRTGRGTEAF
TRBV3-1	ASRGQGKTYVQY
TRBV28	ASSQGTQH
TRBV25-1	ASSEWRQGAYEQY
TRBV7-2	ASSAQSGIYEQY
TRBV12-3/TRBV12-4	ASSFRVHPPGAGSNQPQH
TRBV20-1	SAREIASFAYEQY
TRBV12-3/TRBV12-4	ASSRVDNEQF
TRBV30	AWSDPFRSYNEQF
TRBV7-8	ASSSWTRGGYT
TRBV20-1	SAVRDRQGYT
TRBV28	ASRLNRNTEAF
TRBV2	ASSERGLAGVIEQY
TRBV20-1	SAHPGTGSYEQY
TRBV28	ASSPGGRRSYEQY
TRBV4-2	ASSQEGGELETQY
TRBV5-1	ASSRTSGSLPTANEQF
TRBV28	ASSSSTGSGEKLF
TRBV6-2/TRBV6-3	ASSYGTHEGDTQY
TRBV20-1	SAERRRGINEQF
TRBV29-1	SVEGGIFSYNEQF
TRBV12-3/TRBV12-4	ASSLGRGAEQF
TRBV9	ASSGADSSYNEQF
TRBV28	ASSLRGVSGANVLT
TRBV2	ATRDRGEKLF
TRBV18	ASSPTLADEQF
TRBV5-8	ASSLDIGRMNTEAF
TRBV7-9	ASSTPSGLAGETQY
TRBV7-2	ASSSQPPGLAGAHEQY